This TCR beta chain was identified during a study of control samples from healthy donors and cancer patients. CDR3 length: 12 amino acids. Trimming took 6 bases from V and 2 from J; bases not matched to a gene: 3. CDR1 and CDR2 from the germline V gene are SQVTM and ANQGSEA. Here immunoSEQ multiplex PCR was the method, and the copy in TCRdb shows in-frame clones only, minus some. This sample has some 130,000 clones, with roughly nine tenths found just once. Points on this clone: Distinct nucleotide sequences in the sample also encode this CDR3.

The TCR originated in a woman aged 25 to 39 in good health. V is TRBV29-1 and J is TRBJ1-2; 7 bases agree with TRBD1. Source material: blood. The CDR3 DNA follows: TGCAGCGTCGCAGGGGGAAACTATGGCTACACCTTC. It encodes CSVAGGNYGYTF.